Given below is one T cell receptor (beta chain) in context. The antigen it binds to is not known. Per-base quality was not reported, and no clone a single base away is much larger than it. These data originate in a study of shared clonotypes between healthy human individuals (dated by TCRdb to 2019 to 2021). For the study in its entirety: The cohort included three men and two women between 18 and 49 years of age. For each donor, CD4 naive and CD4 memory were each given three plates, CD8 naive was given two plates, and CD8 memory was given one plate. Per donor, leukapheresis produced somewhere between about 0.9 and 10 billion PBMCs. To estimate repertoire size and how much clonotype sharing occurs between individuals, the study deeply sequenced the blood TCR repertoires of roughly 5 healthy adults. Libraries were prepared and TCR repertoires were sequenced by different laboratories using diverse techniques, in order to increase sequencing depth and limit assay-specific biases. General conclusions and limits of the study: Compared with non-shared clonotypes, clonotypes shared by all four sorted-subset donors had higher generation probabilities. Because the study included only a small number of donors, the genetic and exposure-history diversity represented was limited. Naive subsets generally had larger estimated clonotype richness than memory subsets did. Across a few donors, 5% to 6% of naive CD4, roughly 3.8% of naive CD8, 2% to 2.5% of memory CD4, and 0.3% to 0.45% of memory CD8 clonotypes were shared. Rarefaction of sorted-subset datasets indicated incomplete sequencing despite the large sequencing depth. Sampling was limited to blood, and TCR repertoires in tissue likely differ from TCR repertoires in blood. Pairwise subsampling indicated that sequencing depth was expected to affect the degree of clonotype sharing among donors.

V is shortened by 3 bases, J by 2 bases, and the region joining them spans 11 bases. The CDR3 covers 15 residues, taking in both the cysteine and the phenylalanine. Only the CDR3 DNA is retained, 45 bases long and in frame from the first base. The germline V gene supplies CDR1 MGHDK and CDR2 SYGVNS. The donors were healthy, HIV-negative adults with no recently reported acute infections or vaccinations. Only Caucasian adults living in Nashville, Tennessee, USA were represented among the donors. CD4+ T cells were enriched by magnetic negative selection; naive cells were then positively selected on CD45RA, and the negative fraction formed the memory subset. After blood collection by leukapheresis, PBMCs were isolated using Ficoll-Histopaque density gradient centrifugation and then cryopreserved in the vapor phase of liquid nitrogen. Analytical flow cytometry was used to check the purity and quantity of every magnetically sorted T cell population. Genomic DNA was isolated from each sorted fraction and quantified by UV absorbance on a Nanodrop 2000c.

TCR CDR3 regions were amplified from genomic DNA by multiplex PCR using the deep immunoSEQ assay. Extracted genomic DNA from each cell subset was spread evenly across all wells of several immunoSEQ 96-well plates, with each plate serving as a replicate. For sorted subsets, about 200 ng genomic DNA, equal to tens of thousands of T cell genomes, was loaded into each replicate PCR. The purified libraries were quantified using a Qubit 3.0 fluorometer, sized with a Bioanalyzer 2100, and then quantified again using the KAPA Library Quantification kit. Each immunoSEQ 96-well plate was sequenced on its own single-read 150-cycle Illumina NextSeq 550 flow cell. The authors' analysis ran thus. The immunoSEQ output contained only junctional sequences without quality scores, so filtering could not match that applied to full-length reads. Sequences were annotated with PyIR, a Python wrapper for IgBLAST v1.9, using IMGT germline references to assign V/J genes and CDR3. Any read was removed if the V/J assignment was weak (E-value above 1e-6), the CDR3 was missing, or the read contained stop codons, out-of-frame junctions, or ambiguous translated residues. V3J clonotypes were defined by identical inferred V gene, J gene, and CDR3 amino acid sequence. Percentage overlap between repertoires was computed as shared unique clonotypes divided by the size of the smaller repertoire. Richness of each repertoire was evaluated using RTK rarefaction, the Chao1 estimator, and Recon v2.1 estimates of unobserved clonotypes. Generation probabilities for all TCRbeta clonotypes obtained by the gDNA method from a handful of donors were computed using OLGA. The source is immuneACCESS, and TCRdb retained only in-frame sequences with V and J called. Part of the clones is not carried over; for the studies checked, unresolved V genes explain less than half of this, and the remainder is unexplained. The DNA gave D and trimming, while V, J and clone size come from that table. Within this sample are some 2.3 million clones, with 85% to 95% of them counted one time only. 0.35% to 0.5% of the sample lies in the top ten.

This receptor was identified in a man aged 18 to 30 in good health. Some clones in this sample may be carry-over from other donors' samples. Recombination connected TRBV25-1 to TRBJ2-1; the D segment cannot be called with confidence. The specimen was naive CD4+ T cells from PBMCs. The cell subset or site label on this specimen signifies: CD45RA+ positively selected. The CDR3: CASSDPAQPYNEQFF. Here is the DNA: TGTGCCAGCAGTGATCCGGCGCAGCCCTACAATGAGCAGTTCTTC.